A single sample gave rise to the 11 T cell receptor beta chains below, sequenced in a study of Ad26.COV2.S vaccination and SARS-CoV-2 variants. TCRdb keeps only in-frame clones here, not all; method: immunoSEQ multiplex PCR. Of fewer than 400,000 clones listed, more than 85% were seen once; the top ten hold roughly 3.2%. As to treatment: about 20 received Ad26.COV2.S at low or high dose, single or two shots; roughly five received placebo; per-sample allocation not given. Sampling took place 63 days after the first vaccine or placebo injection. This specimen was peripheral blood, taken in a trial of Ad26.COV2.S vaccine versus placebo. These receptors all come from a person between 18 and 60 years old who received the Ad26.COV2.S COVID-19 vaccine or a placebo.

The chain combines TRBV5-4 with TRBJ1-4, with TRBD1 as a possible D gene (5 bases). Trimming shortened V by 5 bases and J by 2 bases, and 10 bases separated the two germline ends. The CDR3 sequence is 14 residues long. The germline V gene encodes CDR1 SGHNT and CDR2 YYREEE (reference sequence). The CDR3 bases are TGTGCCAGCAGTCGGGGGAGGACTAATGAAAAACTGTTTTTT. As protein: CASSRGRTNEKLFF.

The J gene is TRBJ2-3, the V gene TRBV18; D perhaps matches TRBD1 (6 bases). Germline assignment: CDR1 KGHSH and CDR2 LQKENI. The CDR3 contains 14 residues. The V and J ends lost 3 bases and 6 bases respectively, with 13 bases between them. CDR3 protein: CASSPTGVWDTQYF. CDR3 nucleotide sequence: TGTGCCAGCTCACCGACAGGCGTCTGGGATACGCAGTATTTT.

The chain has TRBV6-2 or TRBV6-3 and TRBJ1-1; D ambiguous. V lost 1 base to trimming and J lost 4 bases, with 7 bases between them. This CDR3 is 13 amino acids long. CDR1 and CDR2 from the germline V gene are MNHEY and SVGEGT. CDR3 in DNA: TGTGCCAGCAGTTACTTGGTTGGCACTGAAGCTTTCTTT. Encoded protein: CASSYLVGTEAFF.

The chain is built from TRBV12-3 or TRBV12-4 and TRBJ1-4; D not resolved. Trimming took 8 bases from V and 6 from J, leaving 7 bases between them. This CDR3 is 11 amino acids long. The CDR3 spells CASQEDEKLFF. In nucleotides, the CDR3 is TGTGCCAGCCAAGAGGATGAAAAACTGTTTTTT.

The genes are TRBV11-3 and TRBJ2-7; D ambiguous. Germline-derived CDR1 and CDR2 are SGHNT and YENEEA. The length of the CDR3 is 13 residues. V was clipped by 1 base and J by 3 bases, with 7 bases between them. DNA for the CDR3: TGTGCCAGCAGCTTAGCCCCTAGCTACGAGCAGTACTTC. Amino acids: CASSLAPSYEQYF.

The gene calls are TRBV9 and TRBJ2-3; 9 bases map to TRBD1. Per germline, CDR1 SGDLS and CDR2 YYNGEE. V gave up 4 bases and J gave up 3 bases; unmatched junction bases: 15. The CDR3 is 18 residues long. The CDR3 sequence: CASSLSKITGGSTDTQYF. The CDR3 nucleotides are TGTGCCAGCAGCCTCAGCAAAATAACAGGGGGCTCAACAGATACGCAGTATTTT.

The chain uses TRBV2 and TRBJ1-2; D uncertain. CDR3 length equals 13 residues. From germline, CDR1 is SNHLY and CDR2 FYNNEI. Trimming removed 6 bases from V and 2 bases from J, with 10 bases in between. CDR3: CASSRTENYGYTF. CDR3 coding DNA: TGTGCCAGCAGCCGGACGGAAAACTATGGCTACACCTTC.

CDR3 sequence reads: CASSYSNLGSPLHF. In DNA, the CDR3 is TGTGCCAGCAGCTATAGTAATCTGGGTTCACCCCTCCACTTT. The chain has TRBV3-1 (or the pseudogene TRBV3-2) and TRBJ1-6; D gene unclear. The ends were cut back, 5 bases at V and 9 bases at J, with 14 bases in the middle. The CDR3 totals 14 residues. Germline CDR1 is LGHDT and CDR2 is YNNKEL (reference sequence).

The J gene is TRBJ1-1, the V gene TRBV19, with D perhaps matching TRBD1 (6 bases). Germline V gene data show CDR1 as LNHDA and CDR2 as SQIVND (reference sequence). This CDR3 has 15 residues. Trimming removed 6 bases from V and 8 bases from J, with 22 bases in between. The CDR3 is CASRGRGEFRGEAFF. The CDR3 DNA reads TGTGCCAGTAGAGGGAGGGGTGAGTTCAGGGGAGAAGCTTTCTTT.

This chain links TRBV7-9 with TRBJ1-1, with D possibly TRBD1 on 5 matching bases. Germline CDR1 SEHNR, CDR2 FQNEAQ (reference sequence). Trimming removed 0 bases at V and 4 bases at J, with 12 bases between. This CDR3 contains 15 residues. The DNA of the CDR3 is TGTGCCAGCAGCTTAGCGCAGGGCCCTAGCACTGAAGCTTTCTTT. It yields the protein CASSLAQGPSTEAFF.

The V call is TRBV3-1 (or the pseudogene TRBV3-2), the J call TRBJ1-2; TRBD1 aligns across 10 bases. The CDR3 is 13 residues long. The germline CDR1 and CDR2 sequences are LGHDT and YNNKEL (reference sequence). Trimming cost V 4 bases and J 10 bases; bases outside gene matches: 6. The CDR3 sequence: CASSLLGQGDYTF. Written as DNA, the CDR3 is TGTGCCAGCAGCCTGTTAGGACAGGGGGACTACACCTTC.